This T cell receptor (beta chain) was sequenced for a study of blood T cell repertoires in COVID-19. Original handling: It was from reference gene primer amplification that nucleated cell counts were estimated. Here immunoSEQ multiplex PCR was the method, and the copy in TCRdb shows in-frame clones only, minus some. The V and J calls and clone size come from that table; D and trimming were worked out from the DNA. The sample records under 200,000 clones, about four fifths being singletons. The length of the CDR3 is 16 residues. V was clipped by 1 base and J by 6 bases; unmatched bases: 11. Germline CDR1 MGHDK, CDR2 SYGVNS.

J is TRBJ1-1 and V is TRBV25-1; TRBD1 matches at 7 bases. The clonotype was recovered from a human donor with acute or convalescent COVID-19. The donor label of this sample is uncertain. The specimen was peripheral blood. In nucleotides, the CDR3 is TGTGCCAGCAGTGAATCTTACAGGGGTAGACTTGCTGAAGCTTTCTTT. Translated, it gives CASSESYRGRLAEAFF.